This T cell receptor beta chain was documented in a study of blood T cell repertoires in COVID-19. As for the study in general: Samples representing acute and convalescent COVID-19 were sourced from the United States, Italy and Spain.

Germline values: CDR1 SGHTA, CDR2 FQGNSA. The CDR3 is 15 amino acids. The V and J ends lost 4 bases and 4 bases, in that order; junction bases with no gene match: 2. Authors' data handling: Nucleated cell counts were estimated from reference gene primer amplification. Produced via immunoSEQ multiplex PCR; TCRdb's table is partial and in-frame only. D and trimming were read from the DNA, whereas the V and J calls and clone size are those reported in that table. This sample yields about 170,000 clones, of which approximately 91% are seen a single time; almost 5% belongs to the top ten. Enrolment of Seattle patients took place during active infection, and they were followed longitudinally.

The receptor's source is a man in his late teens or twenties with COVID-19, enrolled during active disease. J is TRBJ2-1 and V is TRBV7-2, with TRBD2 identical over 12 bases. The specimen was peripheral blood. The CDR3 coding sequence is TGTGCCAGCAGCTCCGGGACTAGCGGGTACAATGAGCAGTTCTTC. Protein: CASSSGTSGYNEQFF. Based on the CDR3 plus reference TRBV7-2 and TRBJ2-1, the full variable domain is GAGVSQSPSNKVTEKGKDVELRCDPISGHTALYWYRQSLGQGLEFLIYFQGNSAPDKSGLPSDRFSAERTGGSVSTLTIQRTQQEDSAVYLCASSSGTSGYNEQFFGPGTRLTVL.